The 10 T cell receptor beta chains presented below share a single source sample, sequenced in a study of T cell repertoires in cytomegalovirus infection. One entry per CDR3 protein results from TCRdb running MiXCR on the reads. The table lists under 600,000 distinct CDR3 sequences, 15% to 20% of them singletons, with 20% to 30% in the top ten. The sample consisted of CD8+ T cells from PBMCs. The receptors stem from a human donor in good health (CMV status not recorded). Some clones in this sample may be carry-over from other donors' samples.

This clonotype was detected many times. CDR3: CASSLRDRDTDTQYF. As DNA, the CDR3 is TGTGCCAGCAGCTTACGGGACAGGGATACAGATACGCAGTATTTT. This rearrangement joins TRBV7-9 to TRBJ2-3; 9 bases line up with TRBD1. Germline V gene sequence: CDR1 SEHNR, CDR2 FQNEAQ (reference sequence). This CDR3 has 15 residues. V lost 2 bases to trimming and J lost 3 bases; unmatched junction nucleotides: 3.

This clonotype was detected ten times or more. J is TRBJ1-6 and V is TRBV12-3 or TRBV12-4; no reliable D call. V was trimmed by 9 bases and J by 5 bases, leaving 8 bases between them. The CDR3 spans 12 residues. Written as DNA, the CDR3 is TGTGCCAGTAGGCTGGATAATTCACCCCTCCACTTT. Its protein is CASRLDNSPLHF.

Worth noting for this clonotype: With a much larger clone just one base away, this may be a read error. The J gene is TRBJ1-5, the V gene TRBV11-2; D gene uncertain. Germline V CDR1 and CDR2: SGHAT, FQNNGV. CDR3 size: 14 residues. Written as DNA, the CDR3 is TGTGCCAACAGCCCAGTACCGGGCAATCAGCCCCAGCATTTT. Its translation: CANSPVPGNQPQHF. Drawing the rest from reference TRBV11-2 and TRBJ1-5, the complete variable domain is EAGVAQSPRYKIIEKRQSVAFWCNPISGHATLYWYQQILGQGPKLLIQFQNNGVVDDSQLPKDRFSAERLKGVDSTLKIQPAKLEDSAVYLCANSPVPGNQPQHFGDGTRLSIL.

At least ten counts were recorded for this clonotype. The chain links TRBV5-6 to TRBJ1-2; TRBD1 agrees at 7 bases. Looked up from germline, CDR1 is SGHDT and CDR2 is YYEEEE. The CDR3 runs 15 residues. V lost 0 bases to trimming and J lost 2 bases; unmatched junction nucleotides: 4. The CDR3 DNA reads TGTGCCAGCAGCTTGGTTAGGGACAGAAACTATGGCTACACCTTC. Its translation: CASSLVRDRNYGYTF.

This clonotype was counted at least ten times. The V gene is TRBV7-6, the J gene TRBJ2-7; 7 positions agree with TRBD1. CDR1 SGHVS and CDR2 FNYEAQ come from the germline V gene. The CDR3 loop spans 14 amino acids. V was pared by 3 bases and J by 0 bases, with 2 bases of the junction left unmatched. The CDR3 DNA sequence: TGTGCCAGCAGCTTTGGGGACAGCTCCTACGAGCAGTACTTC. This translates into CASSFGDSSYEQYF.

This clonotype was counted at least ten times. The chain combines TRBV7-8 with TRBJ2-1; no definite D call. The CDR3 sequence is 12 residues long. The germline V and J ends were trimmed by 8 bases and 8 bases, with 13 bases remaining between them. Germline lookup yields CDR1 SGHVS and CDR2 FQNEAQ. The CDR3 nucleotides are TGTGCCAGCGATGACCCCTTGGATGAGCAGTTCTTC. Residues: CASDDPLDEQFF.

About this clonotype itself: A far larger clone is one base from this, pointing to a likely read error. This chain joins TRBV12-3 or TRBV12-4 and TRBJ2-1, with D unclear. The CDR3 is made up of 12 amino acids. CDR3 bases: TGTGCCGGCAGTTTAGGCTCTAATGAGCAGTTCTTC. Encoded protein: CAGSLGSNEQFF.

This clonotype has more than one count but fewer than ten. This may arise from a read error, as a much more abundant clone is one base away. The rearrangement links TRBV7-6 to TRBJ1-2, with a possible D match to TRBD1 (5 bases). The CDR3 is 15 amino acids. The ends were cut back, 1 base at V and 0 bases at J, with 9 bases in the middle. In germline, CDR1 is SGHVS, CDR2 FNYEAQ. The CDR3 coding sequence is TGTGCCAGCAGCTTAGGGGGGTCAGCTAACTATGGCTACACCTTC. Translation gives CASSLGGSANYGYTF.

This clonotype showed up just a few times. The gene calls are TRBV27 and TRBJ2-5; D might be TRBD2 (5 bases). CDR3 length equals 15 residues. Germline V gene sequence: CDR1 MNHEY, CDR2 SMNVEV (reference sequence). V shed 5 bases and J shed 5 bases, with 18 bases lying between them. CDR3 in amino acids: CASSPLRDKEETQYF. CDR3 nucleotide sequence: TGTGCCAGCAGTCCCCTGAGGGATAAAGAGGAGACCCAGTACTTC.

This clonotype was observed at least ten times. The genes are TRBV6-5 and TRBJ1-1; 10 nucleotides align to TRBD1. This CDR3 is built from 17 residues. Germline lookup yields CDR1 MNHEY and CDR2 SVGAGI. V lost 2 bases and J lost 5; bases outside the gene matches: 11. The CDR3: CASSYPGQGTQRTEAFF. The CDR3 nucleotides read TGTGCCAGCAGTTACCCGGGACAGGGGACACAAAGAACTGAAGCTTTCTTT.